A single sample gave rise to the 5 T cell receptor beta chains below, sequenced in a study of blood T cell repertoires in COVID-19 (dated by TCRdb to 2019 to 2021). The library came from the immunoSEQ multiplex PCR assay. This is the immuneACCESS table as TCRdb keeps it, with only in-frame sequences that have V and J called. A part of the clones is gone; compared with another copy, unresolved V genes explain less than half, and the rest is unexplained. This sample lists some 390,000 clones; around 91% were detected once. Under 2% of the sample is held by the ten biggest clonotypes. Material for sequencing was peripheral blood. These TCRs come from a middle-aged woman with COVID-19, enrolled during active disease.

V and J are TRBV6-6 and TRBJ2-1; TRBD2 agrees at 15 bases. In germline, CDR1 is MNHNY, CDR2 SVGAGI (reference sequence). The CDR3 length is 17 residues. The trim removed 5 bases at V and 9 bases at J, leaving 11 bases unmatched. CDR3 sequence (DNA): TGTGCCAGCAGTCCCAGGACTAGCGGGAGGGCCGATACTGAGCAGTTCTTC. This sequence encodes CASSPRTSGRADTEQFF.

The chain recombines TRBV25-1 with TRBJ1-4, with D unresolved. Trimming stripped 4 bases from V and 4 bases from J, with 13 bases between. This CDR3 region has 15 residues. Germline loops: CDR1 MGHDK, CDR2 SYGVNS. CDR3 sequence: CASSAPPGFNEKLFF. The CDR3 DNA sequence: TGTGCCAGCAGTGCCCCCCCCGGGTTTAATGAAAAACTGTTTTTT.

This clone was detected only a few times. In DNA, the CDR3 is TGTGCCAGCTCACCACGACTAGCGGGGAACTACGAGCAGTACTTC. Translated, it gives CASSPRLAGNYEQYF. This chain connects TRBV18 to TRBJ2-7; 11 bases line up with TRBD2. This CDR3 is 15 amino acids long. The germline V gene has CDR1 KGHSH and CDR2 LQKENI. V shed 1 base, J shed 3 bases, and the junction held 2 bases outside the gene matches.

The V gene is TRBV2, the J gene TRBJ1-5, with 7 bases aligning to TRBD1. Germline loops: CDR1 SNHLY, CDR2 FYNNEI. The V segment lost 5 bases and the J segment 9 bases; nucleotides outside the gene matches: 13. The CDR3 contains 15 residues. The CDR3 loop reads CASSRTGPVGGPQHF. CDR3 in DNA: TGTGCCAGCAGTCGGACAGGCCCTGTAGGCGGGCCCCAGCATTTT.

CDR3 DNA: TGTGCCAGCAGCTTACGGCTAGCGGGACTCTCCTACAATGAGCAGTTCTTC. It codes for CASSLRLAGLSYNEQFF. V is TRBV11-2 and J is TRBJ2-1; 9 positions agree with TRBD2. From germline, CDR1 is SGHAT and CDR2 FQNNGV. V was pared by 2 bases and J by 0 bases, with 5 bases of the junction left unmatched. This CDR3 spans 17 amino acids.